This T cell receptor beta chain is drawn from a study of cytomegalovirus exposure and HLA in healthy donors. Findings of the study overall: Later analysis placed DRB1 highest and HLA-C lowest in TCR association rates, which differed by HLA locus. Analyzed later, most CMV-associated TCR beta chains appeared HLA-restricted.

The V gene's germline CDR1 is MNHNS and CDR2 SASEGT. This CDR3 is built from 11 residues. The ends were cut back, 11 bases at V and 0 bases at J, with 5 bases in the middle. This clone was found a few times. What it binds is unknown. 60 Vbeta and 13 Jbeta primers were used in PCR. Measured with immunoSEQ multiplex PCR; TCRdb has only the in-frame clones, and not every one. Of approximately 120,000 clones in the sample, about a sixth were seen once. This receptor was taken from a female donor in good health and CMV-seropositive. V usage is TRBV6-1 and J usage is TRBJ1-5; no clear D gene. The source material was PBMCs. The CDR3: CAGGSNQPQHF. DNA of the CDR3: TGTGCCGGCGGTAGCAATCAGCCCCAGCATTTT.